This T cell receptor (beta chain) was found in a study of T cell repertoires in cytomegalovirus infection. About the study: Recently identified HLA-C-restricted CMV epitopes were among the peptides used. Public TCR beta signature analysis indicated the presence of both CMV infection and matching HLA type. Study-wide points: Of the TCR beta families, the public ones yielded a cumulative frequency that identified carriers of CMV plus the relevant HLA. The study found HLA-C-restricted CMV-specific TCR beta clonotypes dominating the ex vivo response.

TCRdb re-called the reads with MiXCR, one entry per CDR3 protein. In the table there are around 430,000 distinct CDR3 sequences, approximately 40% of which are singletons. This clonotype was seen at least ten times. Its antigen remains unknown. Trimming took off 8 bases at V and 5 bases at J, with 13 bases between the two ends. CDR3 length: 12 amino acids. The chain recombines TRBV12-3 or TRBV12-4 with TRBJ2-7; possibly TRBD2 for D (7 bases). The sequence came from a human donor in good health (CMV status not recorded). Some clones in this sample may be carry-over from other donors' samples. The sample in question was cultured PBMCs, obtained from culture after CMV antigen stimulation. The CDR3 loop is CASAPGGHEQYF. DNA of the CDR3: TGTGCCAGCGCACCGGGGGGCCACGAGCAGTACTTC.